The 26 T cell receptor beta chains reported below all come from one sample, sequenced in a study of T cell responses to AZD1222 COVID-19 vaccine (dated by TCRdb to the early 2020s). In light of the paper, this sample's time point label describes: baseline before first vaccination. The method was the immunoSEQ multiplex PCR assay. The clones in this table, taken by TCRdb from immuneACCESS, are in-frame only. Not every clone is retained; where verified, under half of the shortfall comes from an unresolved V gene, and the cause of the rest is unknown. The sample table shows more than 95,000 clones, and 89% are seen once. Over 15% of the sample is in the top ten clones. Sample: peripheral blood, taken on day 0 of AZD1222 vaccination. Receptors were obtained from an adult in good health.

The chain combines TRBV12-3 or TRBV12-4 with TRBJ2-2; D uncertain. The CDR3 consists of 13 residues. V was shortened by 6 bases and J by 4 bases, with 9 bases between the two germline ends. CDR3: CASRPSFTGELFF. CDR3 nucleotides: TGTGCCAGCAGGCCCTCATTCACCGGGGAGCTGTTTTTT.

The table lists this clone with a count of one. V gene TRBV27 combines with J gene TRBJ2-7; TRBD1 might be the D (6 bases). This CDR3 contains 14 residues. Germline CDR1 reads MNHEY; CDR2 reads SMNVEV (reference sequence). Trimming removed 5 bases at V and 6 bases at J, with 17 bases between. The CDR3 DNA is TGTGCCAGCAGTATTACCGGGACATTGGGCGAGCAGTACTTC. Residues: CASSITGTLGEQYF.

The V gene is TRBV14, the J gene TRBJ1-1, with D possibly being TRBD1 (5 bases). V dropped 2 bases and J dropped 4 bases, with 14 bases sitting between them. The germline gives CDR1 SGHDN, CDR2 FVKESK. The CDR3 length is 15 residues. The CDR3 here is CASSQSRGPVTEAFF. CDR3 bases: TGTGCCAGCAGCCAAAGCCGGGGCCCGGTCACTGAAGCTTTCTTT.

This chain joins TRBV7-9 and TRBJ2-2; 8 positions agree with TRBD2. The CDR3 is 16 amino acids. V lost 5 bases, J lost 10 bases, and 15 bases stayed unmatched. Germline V gene sequence: CDR1 SEHNR, CDR2 FQNEAQ (reference sequence). This CDR3 reads CASSDSAGLVAVELFF. CDR3 bases: TGTGCCAGCAGCGATTCTGCGGGACTAGTGGCCGTGGAGCTGTTTTTT.

This chain uses TRBV18 with TRBJ2-5, with a tentative D call TRBD1 (6 bases). Per germline, CDR1 KGHSH and CDR2 LQKENI. Trimming took 4 bases from V and 1 from J, leaving 13 bases between them. This CDR3 is built from 15 residues. The CDR3 loop is CASSRNSGVQETQYF. The CDR3 region has the DNA TGTGCCAGCTCACGCAACTCAGGGGTCCAAGAGACCCAGTACTTC.

The sample holds a few counts of this clone. The chain combines TRBV25-1 with TRBJ1-1; 7 bases are a match to TRBD1. Unmatched junction bases numbered 1, after V lost 2 bases and J lost 4 bases. Germline CDR1 reads MGHDK; CDR2 reads SYGVNS. The length of the CDR3 is 13 residues. Here the CDR3 reads CASSEQGGTEAFF. CDR3 coding DNA: TGTGCCAGCAGTGAACAGGGGGGCACTGAAGCTTTCTTT.

Comments on this clone: The sample holds other DNA sequences that translate to the same CDR3. The V gene is TRBV30, the J gene TRBJ1-5, with a possible D match to TRBD1 (5 bases). Germline V gene sequence: CDR1 GTSNPN, CDR2 SVGIG (reference sequence). Trimming removed 0 bases at V and 4 bases at J, with 7 bases between. The CDR3 is 13 residues long. CDR3 nucleotide sequence: TGTGCCTGGAGTGTCCAGGGAAATCAGCCCCAGCATTTT. It encodes CAWSVQGNQPQHF. Variable domain in full (rest from reference TRBV30 and TRBJ1-5): SQTIHQWPATLVQPVGSPLSLECTVEGTSNPNLYWYRQAAGRGLQLLFYSVGIGQISSEVPQNLSASRPQDRQFILSSKKLLLSDSGFYLCAWSVQGNQPQHFGDGTRLSIL.

This clone was detected once. The chain couples TRBV10-3 to TRBJ1-2; maybe TRBD1 (6 bases). Trimming left V 4 bases short and J 7 bases short, with 13 bases between. CDR3 size: 13 residues. Germline V lookup: CDR1 ENHRY, CDR2 SYGVKD. CDR3 nucleotide sequence: TGTGCCATCAGTGTATGGGGGGCCTCTGGCTACACCTTC. This gives the protein CAISVWGASGYTF.

This chain uses TRBV19 with TRBJ2-1; TRBD2 aligns across 15 bases. Germline V gene data show CDR1 as LNHDA and CDR2 as SQIVND (reference sequence). With V trimmed by 5 bases and J by 5 bases, 7 bases remained unmatched. This CDR3 region has 17 residues. In DNA, the CDR3 is TGTGCCAGTAGTTTCCTAGGACTAGCGGGGGGGGACAATGAGCAGTTCTTC. This sequence encodes CASSFLGLAGGDNEQFF.

The chain employs TRBV5-1 and TRBJ2-7, with 14 bases lining up with TRBD2. The CDR3 contains 16 residues. The J segment lost 4 bases and the V segment lost 3 bases, leaving 6 bases of the junction unmatched. Germline V gene sequence: CDR1 SGHRS, CDR2 YFSETQ. CDR3 residues: CASSYGTSGGSYEQYF. As DNA, the CDR3 is TGCGCCAGCAGCTACGGGACTAGCGGGGGCTCTTACGAGCAGTACTTC.

The chain carries TRBV3-1 (or the pseudogene TRBV3-2) and TRBJ2-7, with a possible D match to TRBD2 (7 bases). The CDR3 contains 18 residues. The V end was cut by 2 bases, the J end by 5 bases, with 25 bases between. Looked up from germline, CDR1 is LGHDT and CDR2 is YNNKEL (reference sequence). The CDR3 coding sequence is TGTGCCAGCAGCCAACTGAAAGAAGTCTTGGGGGGGCCCGACGAGCAGTACTTC. Translating it yields CASSQLKEVLGGPDEQYF.

This chain links TRBV27 with TRBJ2-1; D is possibly TRBD2 (6 bases). Trimming removed 0 bases from V and 4 bases from J, with 13 bases in between. CDR1 is MNHEY, CDR2 SMNVEV, per germline (reference sequence). The CDR3 sequence is 16 residues long. CDR3 sequence: CASSLSTSGGYNEQFF. The DNA for the CDR3 is TGTGCCAGCAGTTTATCGACTAGTGGGGGGTACAATGAGCAGTTCTTC.

The rearrangement joins TRBV7-6 to TRBJ1-2; D possibly corresponds to TRBD1 (5 bases). V dropped 5 bases and J dropped 0 bases, with 16 bases sitting between them. Germline V lookup: CDR1 SGHVS, CDR2 FNYEAQ. The CDR3 consists of 16 residues. The CDR3 DNA follows: TGTGCCAGCAGCGGGGCGGCGACAGATCCTAACTATGGCTACACCTTC. Its protein is CASSGAATDPNYGYTF.

The rearrangement joins TRBV7-6 to TRBJ2-3, with D possibly TRBD1 on 6 matching bases. Germline assignment: CDR1 SGHVS and CDR2 FNYEAQ. V lost 4 bases and J lost 7, with 12 bases in between. The CDR3 extends over 13 amino acids. The CDR3 is CASSSDRYNTQYF. The CDR3 DNA reads as TGTGCCAGCAGCTCAGACAGGTACAATACGCAGTATTTT.

The chain's CDR3 is CASSQVTGTMNTEAFF. Here the CDR3 DNA reads TGTGCCAGCAGCCAGGTTACAGGGACTATGAACACTGAAGCTTTCTTT. The V call is TRBV14, the J call TRBJ1-1, with D perhaps matching TRBD1 (6 bases). CDR1 is SGHDN and CDR2 is FVKESK in the germline V gene. V was cut by 3 bases and J by 0 bases, with 14 bases left in between. The CDR3 is 16 amino acids.

This clone was seen a single time. The chain joins TRBV7-6 to TRBJ1-1; TRBD1 agrees at 8 bases. J gave up 1 base and V 1 base, and 2 bases lay outside the gene matches. Per the germline V gene, CDR1 is SGHVS and CDR2 is FNYEAQ. The CDR3 contains 15 residues. The CDR3 nucleotides are TGTGCCAGCAGCTTAGATGGGACAGGGAACACTGAAGCTTTCTTT. As protein: CASSLDGTGNTEAFF.

The V call is TRBV23-1, the J call TRBJ2-2, with D perhaps given as TRBD1 or TRBD2 (5 bases each). TRBV23-1 is annotated as an ORF whose role is uncertain. The V end was cut by 0 bases, the J end by 4 bases, with 21 bases between. CDR3 length: 19 amino acids. This chain's CDR3 is CASSQSFPGPRAGTGELFF. The CDR3 bases are TGCGCCAGCAGTCAATCGTTTCCGGGGCCGCGGGCGGGCACCGGGGAGCTGTTTTTT.

The gene calls are TRBV29-1 and TRBJ2-7, with a weak D call TRBD2 (7 bases). Trimming left V 7 bases short and J 2 bases short, with 21 bases between. Germline loops: CDR1 SQVTM, CDR2 ANQGSEA. CDR3 length equals 15 residues. In nucleotides, the CDR3 is TGCAGCGCCGTACCTAGTGGGGGGGCCCCCTACGAGCAGTACTTC. It is translated as CSAVPSGGAPYEQYF.

The chain carries TRBV9 and TRBJ1-4; possible D gene TRBD1, 5 bases. Germline V gene sequence: CDR1 SGDLS, CDR2 YYNGEE. V lost 3 bases and J 4 bases, leaving 10 bases between the germline ends. The CDR3 is 14 amino acids. CDR3: CASSERDDNEKLFF. The CDR3 nucleotides read TGTGCCAGCAGCGAGAGGGACGATAATGAAAAACTGTTTTTT.

The sample holds one count of this clone. The rearrangement joins TRBV6-5 to TRBJ1-3; 7 bases fit TRBD1. V trimming: 2 bases; J trimming: 4 bases; junction bases outside the gene matches: 8. The CDR3 sequence is 16 residues long. Germline V gives CDR1 MNHEY, CDR2 SVGAGI. CDR3 sequence: CASSYSKGAGGNTIYF. The CDR3 coding sequence is TGTGCCAGCAGTTACAGTAAGGGGGCGGGAGGAAACACCATATATTTT.

CDR3 in DNA: TGCGCCAGCAGCTTGAATGATGAGACTGAAGCTTTCTTT. It translates to CASSLNDETEAFF. J is TRBJ1-1 and V is TRBV5-1, with D hard to call. Trimming removed 1 base at V and 5 bases at J, with 9 bases between. Germline values: CDR1 SGHRS, CDR2 YFSETQ. CDR3 length equals 13 residues.

The chain links TRBV30 to TRBJ1-2; D remains ambiguous. Trimming cost V 4 bases and J 8 bases, with 11 bases left between them. The CDR3 totals 11 residues. Germline V gene data show CDR1 as GTSNPN and CDR2 as SVGIG (reference sequence). The CDR3 reads CAWTRSGGYTF. CDR3 coding DNA: TGTGCCTGGACCAGATCCGGCGGCTACACCTTC.

In the case of this clone: Compared with germline, one end of the junction differs, possibly owing to a read error. This sequence joins TRBV7-7 and TRBJ1-3; TRBD1 is a possible D gene (6 bases). The CDR3 is 16 residues long. Germline V gene data show CDR1 as SSHAT and CDR2 as FNYEAQ (reference sequence). This CDR3 reads CASSLGGLFSGNTIYF. As DNA, the CDR3 is TGTGCTAGCAGCCTAGGGGGACTGTTCTCTGGAAACACCATATATTTT.

This chain connects TRBV30 to TRBJ2-1; TRBD2 agrees at 12 bases. V lost 4 bases, J lost 6 bases, and 7 bases stayed unmatched. Germline V CDR1 and CDR2: GTSNPN, SVGIG (reference sequence). The CDR3 extends over 15 amino acids. As DNA, the CDR3 is TGTGCCTGGAACGTTGGACTAGCGGGGAGCAATGAGCAGTTCTTC. As protein: CAWNVGLAGSNEQFF.

This sequence joins TRBV11-2 and TRBJ2-1; possible D gene TRBD1, 5 bases. The CDR3 is made up of 14 amino acids. Looked up from germline, CDR1 is SGHAT and CDR2 is FQNNGV. V shed 5 bases and J shed 6 bases, with 14 bases lying between them. This chain's CDR3 is CASSQNRRGNEQFF. The CDR3 region has the DNA TGTGCCAGCAGCCAGAACAGGAGAGGCAATGAGCAGTTCTTC.

Only a few counts were recorded for this clone. The V gene is TRBV2, the J gene TRBJ1-2; D not certain. The CDR3 totals 17 residues. V gave up 6 bases and J gave up 2 bases, with 22 bases separating them. Germline V gene data show CDR1 as SNHLY and CDR2 as FYNNEI. The CDR3 DNA sequence: TGTGCCAGCAGCGGGATGGAGTTTTTGCTCCTAAACTATGGCTACACCTTC. Residues: CASSGMEFLLLNYGYTF. The full variable domain, completed using reference TRBV2 and TRBJ1-2, is EPEVTQTPSHQVTQMGQEVILRCVPISNHLYFYWYRQILGQKVEFLVSFYNNEISEKSEIFDDQFSVERPDGSNFTLKIRSTKLEDSAMYFCASSGMEFLLLNYGYTFGSGTRLTVV.